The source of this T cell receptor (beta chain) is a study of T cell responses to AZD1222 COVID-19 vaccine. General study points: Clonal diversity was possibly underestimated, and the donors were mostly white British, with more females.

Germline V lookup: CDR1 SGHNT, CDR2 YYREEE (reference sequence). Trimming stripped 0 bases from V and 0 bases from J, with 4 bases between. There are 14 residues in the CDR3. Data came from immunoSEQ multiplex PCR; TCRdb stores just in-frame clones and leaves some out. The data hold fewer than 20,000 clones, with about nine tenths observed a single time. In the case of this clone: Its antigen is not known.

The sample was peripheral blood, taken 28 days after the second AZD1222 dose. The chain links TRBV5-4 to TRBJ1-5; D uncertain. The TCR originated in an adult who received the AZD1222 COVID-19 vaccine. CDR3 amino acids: CASSLGHSNQPQHF. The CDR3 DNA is TGTGCCAGCAGCTTGGGTCATAGCAATCAGCCCCAGCATTTT.